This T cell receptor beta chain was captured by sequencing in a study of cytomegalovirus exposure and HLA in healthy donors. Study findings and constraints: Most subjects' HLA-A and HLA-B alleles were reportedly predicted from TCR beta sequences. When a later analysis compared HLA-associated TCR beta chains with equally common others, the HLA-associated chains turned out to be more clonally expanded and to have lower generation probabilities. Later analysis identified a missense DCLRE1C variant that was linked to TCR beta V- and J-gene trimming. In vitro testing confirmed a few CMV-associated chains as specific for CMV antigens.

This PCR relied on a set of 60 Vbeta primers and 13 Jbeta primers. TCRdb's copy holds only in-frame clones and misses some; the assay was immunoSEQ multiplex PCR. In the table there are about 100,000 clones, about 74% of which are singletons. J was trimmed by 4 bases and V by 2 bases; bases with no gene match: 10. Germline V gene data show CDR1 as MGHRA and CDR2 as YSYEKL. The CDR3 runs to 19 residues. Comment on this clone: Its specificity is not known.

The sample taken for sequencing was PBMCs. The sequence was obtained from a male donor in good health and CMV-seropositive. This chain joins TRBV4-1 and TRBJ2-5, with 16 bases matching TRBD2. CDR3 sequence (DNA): TGCGCCAGCAGCCAATTTGGGACTAGCGGGAGGGCCGGGGGAGAGACCCAGTACTTC. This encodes CASSQFGTSGRAGGETQYF.